A single sample is the source of the 14 T cell receptor beta chains below, sequenced in a study of vaccination effects on CD4 cells after COVID-19. Their recognized antigens are unknown. Using viral peptide pools, the ViraFEST assay grew out antigen-specific CD4+ T cells prior to sequencing. With more than 9 days of culture completed, CD4+ T cells were isolated. Participants were vaccinated with two doses of either the BNT162b2 or mRNA-1273 vaccine. Libraries were prepared by immunoSEQ multiplex PCR; TCRdb keeps only in-frame clonotypes and omits some of them. The sample holds some 22,000 clones, more than 60% seen once. The source was CD4+ T cells from PBMCs cultured with HCoV-NL63 spike peptides, collected after COVID-19 vaccination. The receptor set was obtained from a human donor who received a COVID-19 vaccine.

The rearrangement links TRBV5-1 to TRBJ2-5, with TRBD2 identical over 8 bases. The V and J ends lost 6 bases and 2 bases, in that order; junction bases with no gene match: 12. This CDR3 has 16 amino acids. Germline values: CDR1 SGHRS, CDR2 YFSETQ. The DNA of the CDR3 is TGCGCCAGCACAAGGTCGGGGGGGCGTCTGCAAGAGACCCAGTACTTC. Its protein product is CASTRSGGRLQETQYF. Variable domain in full (rest from reference TRBV5-1 and TRBJ2-5): KAGVTQTPRYLIKTRGQQVTLSCSPISGHRSVSWYQQTPGQGLQFLFEYFSETQRNKGNFPGRFSGRQFSNSRSEMNVSTLELGDSALYLCASTRSGGRLQETQYFGPGTRLLVL.

The rearrangement links TRBV7-3 to TRBJ2-1; 8 bases are a match to TRBD2. The V and J ends lost 3 bases and 7 bases, in that order; junction bases with no gene match: 8. The germline V gene encodes CDR1 SGHTA and CDR2 FQGTGA. The CDR3 loop spans 15 amino acids. The CDR3: CASSFTGGPWNEQFF. The CDR3 bases are TGTGCCAGCAGCTTCACGGGGGGGCCTTGGAATGAGCAGTTCTTC.

This clone was counted between two and nine times. V usage is TRBV6-5 and J usage is TRBJ2-5; TRBD1 agrees at 8 bases. CDR1 is MNHEY, CDR2 SVGAGI, per germline. J gave up 7 bases and V 2 bases, and 9 bases lay outside the gene matches. The CDR3 has 15 residues. CDR3 residues: CASSYGQGALMTQYF. For the CDR3, the DNA is TGTGCCAGCAGTTACGGGCAGGGGGCACTGATGACCCAGTACTTC.

In DNA form, the CDR3 reads TGCGCCAGCAGCCCCTCGGGACAACCTTTCAACTATGGCTACACCTTC. Translating it yields CASSPSGQPFNYGYTF. This sequence joins TRBV5-1 and TRBJ1-2, with TRBD1 as a possible D gene (6 bases). The CDR3 runs 16 residues. Trimming removed 4 bases at V and 2 bases at J, with 18 bases between. In germline, CDR1 is SGHRS, CDR2 YFSETQ. Full variable domain (rest looked up from reference TRBV5-1 and TRBJ1-2): KAGVTQTPRYLIKTRGQQVTLSCSPISGHRSVSWYQQTPGQGLQFLFEYFSETQRNKGNFPGRFSGRQFSNSRSEMNVSTLELGDSALYLCASSPSGQPFNYGYTFGSGTRLTVV.

A single count supports this clone. The chain uses TRBV6-1 and TRBJ1-1, with D unclear. Per the germline V gene, CDR1 is MNHNS and CDR2 is SASEGT. The length of the CDR3 is 12 residues. The V end was cut by 1 base, the J end by 4 bases, with 4 bases between. This CDR3 reads CASSEGRTEAFF. The CDR3 DNA follows: TGTGCCAGCAGTGAAGGGCGCACTGAAGCTTTCTTT.

V and J are TRBV5-5 and TRBJ1-1; TRBD1 agrees at 11 bases. J lost 5 bases, V lost 4 bases, and 16 bases had no gene match. Germline CDR1 and CDR2: SGHKS and YYEKEE (reference sequence). The CDR3 totals 18 residues. DNA of the CDR3: TGTGCCAGCAGCCCCCGGCGGACAGGGGGCGCAAGTAGGACTGAAGCTTTCTTT. The encoded protein is CASSPRRTGGASRTEAFF.

The J gene is TRBJ2-7, the V gene TRBV3-1 (or the pseudogene TRBV3-2), with TRBD1 as a possible D gene (6 bases). Germline V gives CDR1 LGHDT, CDR2 YNNKEL (reference sequence). This CDR3 has 13 amino acids. Trimming took off 1 base at V and 6 bases at J, with 10 bases between the two ends. The CDR3 DNA follows: TGTGCCAGCAGCCAAGGCCCGGACAGCGAGCAGTACTTC. It yields the protein CASSQGPDSEQYF.

This clone was picked up a small number of times. The V and J genes are TRBV6-2 or TRBV6-3 and TRBJ1-1; D is unresolved. Trimming pared 5 bases from V and 7 bases from J, leaving 8 bases between. Germline CDR1 reads MNHEY; CDR2 reads SVGEGT. This CDR3 region has 11 residues. CDR3 residues: CASSHGLEAFF. The CDR3 nucleotides read TGTGCCAGCAGTCACGGACTTGAAGCTTTCTTT.

The chain has TRBV5-4 and TRBJ1-1; maybe TRBD1 (5 bases). This CDR3 is 12 amino acids long. CDR1 is SGHNT, CDR2 YYREEE, per germline (reference sequence). Deletions cut 7 bases from V and 1 base from J, with 8 bases between. Here the CDR3 DNA reads TGTGCCAGCTCGACAGCGAACACTGAAGCTTTCTTT. Translation: CASSTANTEAFF. Full variable domain (outside the CDR3, taken from reference TRBV5-4 and TRBJ1-1): ETGVTQSPTHLIKTRGQQVTLRCSSQSGHNTVSWYQQALGQGPQFIFQYYREEENGRGNFPPRFSGLQFPNYSSELNVNALELDDSALYLCASSTANTEAFFGQGTRLTVV.

This chain joins TRBV15 and TRBJ1-6; D gene ambiguous. This CDR3 spans 17 amino acids. Germline lookup yields CDR1 LNHNV and CDR2 YYDKDF (reference sequence). Trimming stripped 0 bases from V and 3 bases from J, with 12 bases between. The CDR3 sequence: CATSRDRRPNYNSPLHF. CDR3 nucleotides: TGTGCCACCAGCAGAGATAGGCGGCCTAACTATAATTCACCCCTCCACTTT.

The chain combines TRBV2 with TRBJ2-5; 7 bases map to TRBD2. CDR3 size: 12 residues. Germline lookup yields CDR1 SNHLY and CDR2 FYNNEI. V shed 8 bases and J 2 bases; nucleotides not matched to a gene: 2. The CDR3 DNA reads TGTGCCAGCGGGGGACTACAAGAGACCCAGTACTTC. Protein: CASGGLQETQYF.

This chain connects TRBV7-9 to TRBJ1-4, with D unclear. Deletions cut 7 bases from V and 7 bases from J, with 13 bases between. Germline V gene lookup returns CDR1 SEHNR and CDR2 FQNEAQ (reference sequence). The CDR3 contains 13 residues. In DNA, the CDR3 is TGTGCCAGCATTGCCCCCTTGGGTGAAAAACTGTTTTTT. Translated, it gives CASIAPLGEKLFF.

The CDR3 sequence: CASSDPGTGNTGELFF. CDR3 DNA sequence: TGTGCCAGCAGTGACCCCGGGACAGGAAACACCGGGGAGCTGTTTTTT. The chain joins TRBV6-2 or TRBV6-3 to TRBJ2-2, with 8 bases identical to TRBD1. Germline V lookup: CDR1 MNHEY, CDR2 SVGEGT. This CDR3 has 16 amino acids. The V and J ends lost 5 bases and 2 bases, in that order; junction bases with no gene match: 7.

CDR3 sequence reads: CSVDSGLPYNEQFF. The CDR3, as DNA: TGCAGCGTTGATTCGGGACTGCCCTACAATGAGCAGTTCTTC. V gene TRBV29-1 combines with J gene TRBJ2-1; D might be TRBD2 (6 bases). V was shortened by 3 bases and J by 2 bases, with 11 bases between the two germline ends. This CDR3 spans 14 amino acids. Germline CDR1 and CDR2: SQVTM and ANQGSEA.